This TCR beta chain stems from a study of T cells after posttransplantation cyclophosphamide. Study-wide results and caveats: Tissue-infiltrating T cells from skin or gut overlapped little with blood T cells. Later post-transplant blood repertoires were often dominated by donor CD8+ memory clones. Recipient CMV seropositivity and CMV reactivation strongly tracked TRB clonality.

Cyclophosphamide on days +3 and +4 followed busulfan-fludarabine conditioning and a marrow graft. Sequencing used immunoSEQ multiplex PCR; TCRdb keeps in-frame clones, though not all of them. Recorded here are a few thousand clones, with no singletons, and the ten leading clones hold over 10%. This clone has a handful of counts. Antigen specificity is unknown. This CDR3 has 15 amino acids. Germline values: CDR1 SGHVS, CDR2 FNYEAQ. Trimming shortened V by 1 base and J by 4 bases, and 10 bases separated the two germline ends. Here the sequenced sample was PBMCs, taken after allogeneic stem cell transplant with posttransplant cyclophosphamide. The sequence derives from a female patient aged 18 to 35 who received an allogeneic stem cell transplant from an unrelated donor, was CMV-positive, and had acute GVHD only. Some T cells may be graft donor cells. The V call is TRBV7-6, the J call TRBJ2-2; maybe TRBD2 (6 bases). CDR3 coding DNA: TGTGCCAGCAGCTTAGTCGGGAGTACCACCGGGGAGCTGTTTTTT. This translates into CASSLVGSTTGELFF. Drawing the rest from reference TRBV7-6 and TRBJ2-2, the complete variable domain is GAGVSQSPRYKVTKRGQDVALRCDPISGHVSLYWYRQALGQGPEFLTYFNYEAQQDKSGLPNDRFSAERPEGSISTLTIQRTEQRDSAMYRCASSLVGSTTGELFFGEGSRLTVL.